This T cell receptor (beta chain) derives from a study of T cell responses to AZD1222 COVID-19 vaccine. Looked up from germline, CDR1 is LNHDA and CDR2 is SQIVND (reference sequence). V lost 5 bases, J lost 5 bases, and 6 bases stayed unmatched. The CDR3 covers 14 residues. The study, taken as a whole, reports: Clonal diversity may have been underestimated in mostly white British donors. Repertoire samples came only from after the peak T cell response.

Details on this clone: The target antigen is unknown.

Sequencing used immunoSEQ multiplex PCR; TCRdb keeps in-frame clones, though not all of them. The sample records 100,000 to 120,000 clones, about 87% being singletons. The sequenced sample was peripheral blood, obtained 28 days after the second AZD1222 dose. The J gene is TRBJ2-1, the V gene TRBV19, with TRBD1 identical over 7 bases. This sequence was found in an adult who received the AZD1222 COVID-19 vaccine. The CDR3 protein is CASSFRDRDNEQFF. The CDR3 bases are TGTGCCAGTAGTTTTAGGGACAGAGACAATGAGCAGTTCTTC.